This T cell receptor beta chain originates from a study of blood T cell repertoires in COVID-19. CDR3 length equals 15 residues. V was clipped by 3 bases and J by 0 bases, with 14 bases between them. Germline V gene sequence: CDR1 SQVTM, CDR2 ANQGSEA. Produced via immunoSEQ multiplex PCR; TCRdb's table is partial and in-frame only. The sample holds roughly 200,000 clones; roughly 85% are singletons and the top ten take roughly 12%. The clonotype comes from a woman aged 18-35 years who had recovered from COVID-19. The chain is built from TRBV29-1 and TRBJ1-1; a possible D gene is TRBD1 (5 bases). The specimen was peripheral blood. CDR3 residues: CSVEGGVRVNTEAFF. DNA of the CDR3: TGCAGCGTTGAGGGGGGGGTGAGGGTGAACACTGAAGCTTTCTTT.